The clone carrying this TCR beta chain was detected a few times. As yet, its antigen is unknown. The sample comes from a study of identical twins. Points from the study as a whole: One should note that invariant MAIT and iNKT cells could partly confound zero-insertion analyses. Beta clonotypes that were abundant in cord blood contained fewer insertions, a pattern absent from memory repertoires. The analysis was cross-sectional rather than longitudinal within donors.

Template switching added a universal primer site; cDNA carried unique molecular identifiers. Using its own MiXCR run on the 5' RACE reads, TCRdb lists one record per CDR3 protein. Of roughly 240,000 distinct CDR3 sequences in the sample, 7.5% were seen once. The CDR3 extends over 11 amino acids. Germline V gives CDR1 SNHLY, CDR2 FYNNEI. Deletions cut 6 bases from V and 5 bases from J, with 8 bases between. These data were likewise used in another study, on yellow fever vaccine responses in identical twins.

V is TRBV2 and J is TRBJ2-7; a weak D match, TRBD2 (5 bases). The sequence was collected from a woman aged 18-30 years in good health. The sequencing input was CD8+ T cells sorted from blood. CDR3 sequence (DNA): TGTGCCAGCAGGCCGGGGAACGAGCAGTACTTC. Protein: CASRPGNEQYF.